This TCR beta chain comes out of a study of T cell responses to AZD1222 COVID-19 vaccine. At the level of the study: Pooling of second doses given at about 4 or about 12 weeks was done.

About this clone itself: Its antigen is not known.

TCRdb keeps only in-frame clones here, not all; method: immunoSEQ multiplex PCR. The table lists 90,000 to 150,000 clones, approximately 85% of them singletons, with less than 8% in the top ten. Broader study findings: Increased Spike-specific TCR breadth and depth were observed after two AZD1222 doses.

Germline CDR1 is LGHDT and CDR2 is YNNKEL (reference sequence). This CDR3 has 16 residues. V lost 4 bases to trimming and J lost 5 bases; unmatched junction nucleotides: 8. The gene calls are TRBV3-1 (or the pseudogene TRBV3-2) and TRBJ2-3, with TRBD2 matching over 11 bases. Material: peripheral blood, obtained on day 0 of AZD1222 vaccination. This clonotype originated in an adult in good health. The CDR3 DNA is TGTGCCAGCAGCCCCCCACCCGGGACTAGCGGAGATACGCAGTATTTT. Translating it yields CASSPPPGTSGDTQYF.